One and the same sample provided the 10 T cell receptor beta chains below, sequenced in a study of shared clonotypes between healthy human individuals. Some clones are missing from TCRdb's copy, which holds only in-frame ones; the method was immunoSEQ multiplex PCR. The data show about 2.5 million clones, under 95% seen once. Input material: naive CD4+ T cells from PBMCs. Subset described: CD45RA+ positively selected. These receptors were obtained from a man younger than 30 in good health. Some clones in this sample may be carry-over from other donors' samples.

The V call is TRBV6-5, the J call TRBJ2-2; D is uncertain. The V end was cut by 7 bases, the J end by 4 bases, with 13 bases between. Per the germline V gene, CDR1 is MNHEY and CDR2 is SVGAGI. The CDR3 runs 14 residues. CDR3 sequence: CASTAPLRTGELFF. CDR3 nucleotide sequence: TGTGCCAGCACCGCCCCCCTCCGCACCGGGGAGCTGTTTTTT.

This chain connects TRBV30 to TRBJ2-7; maybe TRBD2 (6 bases). Trimming left V 4 bases short and J 2 bases short, with 12 bases between. Germline CDR1 and CDR2: GTSNPN and SVGIG (reference sequence). This CDR3 has 13 residues. CDR3 sequence (DNA): TGTGCCTGGATTAGCGGAATAACCTACGAGCAGTACTTC. Protein product: CAWISGITYEQYF.

The V gene is TRBV28, the J gene TRBJ2-4; D is unresolved. The CDR3 consists of 11 residues. V dropped 3 bases and J dropped 5 bases, with 2 bases sitting between them. Germline lookup yields CDR1 MDHEN and CDR2 SYDVKM. CDR3 loop: CASSFENIQYF. CDR3 nucleotides: TGTGCCAGCAGTTTCGAAAACATTCAGTACTTC.

This chain links TRBV7-7 with TRBJ2-3; unclear D gene. Trimming took 3 bases from V and 0 from J, leaving 13 bases between them. From germline, CDR1 is SSHAT and CDR2 FNYEAQ (reference sequence). This CDR3 spans 16 amino acids. The CDR3: CASSLTPGSSTDTQYF. Written as DNA, the CDR3 is TGTGCCAGCAGCTTGACCCCCGGCTCTAGCACAGATACGCAGTATTTT.

This sequence joins TRBV30 and TRBJ2-7; D gene uncertain. V was pared by 3 bases and J by 7 bases, with 13 bases between. Germline values: CDR1 GTSNPN, CDR2 SVGIG (reference sequence). The CDR3 runs 12 residues. The CDR3 region has the DNA TGTGCCTGGAGCCCCCACTTTGGGGAGCAGTACTTC. It codes for CAWSPHFGEQYF.

V usage is TRBV7-8 and J usage is TRBJ2-2; D gene ambiguous. This CDR3 spans 13 amino acids. Germline V gene sequence: CDR1 SGHVS, CDR2 FQNEAQ. The V and J ends lost 1 base and 3 bases respectively, with 3 bases between them. CDR3 nucleotide sequence: TGTGCCAGCAGCTTAGGCTACACCGGGGAGCTGTTTTTT. It yields the protein CASSLGYTGELFF. Together with reference TRBV7-8 and TRBJ2-2, the CDR3 gives the full variable domain: GAGVSQSPRYKVAKRGQDVALRCDPISGHVSLFWYQQALGQGPEFLTYFQNEAQLDKSGLPSDRFFAERPEGSVSTLKIQRTQQEDSAVYLCASSLGYTGELFFGEGSRLTVL.

CDR3 sequence: CASSSQEYTEAFF. As DNA, the CDR3 is TGTGCCAGCAGCTCACAGGAGTACACTGAAGCTTTCTTT. The V and J genes are TRBV7-9 and TRBJ1-1; weak D call: TRBD1 (5 bases). V was shortened by 4 bases and J by 3 bases, with 9 bases between the two germline ends. The CDR3 runs 13 residues. The V gene's germline CDR1 is SEHNR and CDR2 FQNEAQ (reference sequence).

V is TRBV27 and J is TRBJ1-2; D possibly corresponds to TRBD1 (5 bases). Germline lookup yields CDR1 MNHEY and CDR2 SMNVEV (reference sequence). Trimming took off 2 bases at V and 6 bases at J, with 25 bases between the two ends. The CDR3 is 18 amino acids. The CDR3 sequence: CASSLPTPGRSGGNGYTF. CDR3 DNA sequence: TGTGCCAGCAGTTTACCGACGCCCGGTCGTTCCGGGGGGAATGGCTACACCTTC.

This clone was counted once. The chain carries TRBV4-3 and TRBJ2-1; D remains ambiguous. Trimming shortened V by 1 base and J by 2 bases, and 12 bases separated the two germline ends. This CDR3 region has 16 residues. Germline loops: CDR1 LGHNA, CDR2 YSLEER. The CDR3 coding sequence is TGCGCCAGCAGCCAAGTCTCCTGGTTGGCCTACAATGAGCAGTTCTTC. Translation: CASSQVSWLAYNEQFF.

The genes are TRBV4-1 and TRBJ1-6, with D tentatively TRBD1 (5 bases). The CDR3 covers 18 residues. CDR1 MGHRA and CDR2 YSYEKL come from the germline V gene. With 0 bases removed from V and 3 bases from J, the gap between germline ends came to 15 bases. CDR3 DNA: TGCGCCAGCAGCCAAGAGTTTGGTGTGGGGGACTATAATTCACCCCTCCACTTT. Translated, it gives CASSQEFGVGDYNSPLHF.